A single sample gave rise to the 21 T cell receptor beta chains below, sequenced in a study of T cell responses to AZD1222 COVID-19 vaccine. Repertoires were generated with immunoSEQ multiplex PCR, while TCRdb's copy carries only in-frame clones and drops some. The sample holds tens of thousands of clones, about nine tenths seen once. The material was peripheral blood, obtained on day 0 of AZD1222 vaccination. The receptor source for this set is an adult in good health.

V is TRBV2 and J is TRBJ1-5, with a possible D match to TRBD1 (6 bases). The CDR3 covers 14 residues. V lost 4 bases to trimming and J lost 5 bases, with 12 bases between them. Germline V gene data show CDR1 as SNHLY and CDR2 as FYNNEI. DNA of the CDR3: TGTGCCAGCAGTGGTCGGGCAGGGGATCAGCCCCAGCATTTT. It encodes CASSGRAGDQPQHF.

The V and J genes are TRBV28 and TRBJ1-2; D is unclear. Germline V gene sequence: CDR1 MDHEN, CDR2 SYDVKM. Trimming took 7 bases from V and 8 from J, leaving 20 bases between them. The CDR3 sequence is 14 residues long. Here the CDR3 DNA reads TGTGCCAGCACTCCGGACCGCGGCCATTCGGGCTACACCTTC. Amino acids: CASTPDRGHSGYTF.

The chain links TRBV18 to TRBJ2-2; 8 bases match TRBD2. Trimming cost V 4 bases and J 5 bases; bases outside gene matches: 9. CDR1 is KGHSH and CDR2 is LQKENI in the germline V gene. The length of the CDR3 is 16 residues. CDR3 nucleotides: TGTGCCAGCTCACGGGCCGTTCAGCGGGAGACCGGGGAGCTGTTTTTT. Amino acid sequence: CASSRAVQRETGELFF. Filled out from reference TRBV18 and TRBJ2-2, the complete variable domain reads NAGVMQNPRHLVRRRGQEARLRCSPMKGHSHVYWYRQLPEEGLKFMVYLQKENIIDESGMPKERFSAEFPKEGPSILRIQQVVRGDSAAYFCASSRAVQRETGELFFGEGSRLTVL.

V usage is TRBV27 and J usage is TRBJ2-2, with 8 bases fitting TRBD2. The CDR3 length is 17 residues. Germline trimming cut 11 bases from V and 0 bases from J; bases unmatched to any gene: 14. Germline V gene data show CDR1 as MNHEY and CDR2 as SMNVEV (reference sequence). The CDR3 DNA is TGTGCCGTAGCCCCGGGATATAGCGGGACGAACACCGGGGAGCTGTTTTTT. As protein: CAVAPGYSGTNTGELFF.

The chain uses TRBV28 and TRBJ2-1, with D unclear. The CDR3 length is 15 residues. CDR1 is MDHEN, CDR2 SYDVKM, per germline. Trimming removed 6 bases at V and 7 bases at J, with 19 bases between. The CDR3: CASSTIVSLDNEQFF. The CDR3 nucleotides read TGTGCCAGCAGCACTATCGTCTCCCTTGATAATGAGCAGTTCTTC.

The rearrangement links TRBV7-8 to TRBJ2-5; the match to TRBD2 covers 8 bases. V shed 8 bases, J shed 3 bases, and the junction held 14 bases outside the gene matches. The V gene's germline CDR1 is SGHVS and CDR2 FQNEAQ. The CDR3 runs to 16 residues. CDR3 DNA: TGTGCCAGCCTCCCTCGTTGGCGACTAGCGAAAGAGACCCAGTACTTC. The encoded protein is CASLPRWRLAKETQYF. The variable domain in full, with the rest retrieved from reference TRBV7-8 and TRBJ2-5, is GAGVSQSPRYKVAKRGQDVALRCDPISGHVSLFWYQQALGQGPEFLTYFQNEAQLDKSGLPSDRFFAERPEGSVSTLKIQRTQQEDSAVYLCASLPRWRLAKETQYFGPGTRLLVL.

The V gene is TRBV6-5, the J gene TRBJ1-1; TRBD1 matches 8 bases. There are 14 residues in the CDR3. After removal of 7 bases from V and 0 bases from J, the junction contained 4 bases not matched to a gene. Germline CDR1 is MNHEY and CDR2 is SVGAGI. The CDR3 sequence: CASTRDRMNTEAFF. The DNA for the CDR3 is TGTGCCAGCACCCGGGACAGGATGAACACTGAAGCTTTCTTT.

The genes are TRBV7-6 and TRBJ2-3; D is possibly TRBD1 or TRBD2 (5 bases each). The CDR3 contains 14 residues. CDR1 and CDR2 from the germline V gene are SGHVS and FNYEAQ. The ends were cut back, 5 bases at V and 3 bases at J, with 12 bases in the middle. CDR3 DNA: TGTGCCAGCAGCCCCCGGTGGGGGACAGATACGCAGTATTTT. Residues: CASSPRWGTDTQYF.

The genes are TRBV10-2 and TRBJ2-7; the match to TRBD2 covers 9 bases. V shed 4 bases and J 2 bases; nucleotides not matched to a gene: 6. The CDR3 is made up of 15 amino acids. The V gene's germline CDR1 is WSHSY and CDR2 SAAADI. CDR3 DNA sequence: TGCGCCAGCAGTGTTCCGGGACTAGCAGCCTACGAGCAGTACTTC. Translating it yields CASSVPGLAAYEQYF.

This clone was seen a handful of times. This chain uses TRBV9 with TRBJ2-1; TRBD1 agrees at 10 bases. This CDR3 has 16 residues. CDR1 and CDR2 from the germline V gene are SGDLS and YYNGEE. The junction had 10 bases not matched to a gene; V was cut back by 3 bases and J by 7 bases. The CDR3 is CASSARPTGGVNEQFF. In DNA form, the CDR3 reads TGTGCCAGCAGCGCCAGACCGACAGGGGGCGTAAATGAGCAGTTCTTC.

J is TRBJ2-1 and V is TRBV5-1; TRBD2 matches 10 bases. Germline assignment: CDR1 SGHRS and CDR2 YFSETQ. CDR3 length equals 15 residues. Trimming at V came to 4 bases and at J to 8 bases, leaving 9 bases not matched to a gene. CDR3 in DNA: TGCGCCAGCAGCACCGGGACTAGCGACTTGGATGAGCAGTTCTTC. As protein: CASSTGTSDLDEQFF.

This clone was counted a single time. Other nucleotide sequences in the sample specify the same CDR3. The chain recombines TRBV14 with TRBJ1-2; D gene ambiguous. V lost 1 base to trimming and J lost 7 bases, with 16 bases between them. This CDR3 is 15 amino acids long. Germline CDR1 and CDR2: SGHDN and FVKESK. The CDR3 nucleotides are TGTGCCAGCAGCCAAGGAGTGGGGAAGGATGCTGGCTACACCTTC. It yields the protein CASSQGVGKDAGYTF. Full variable domain (rest looked up from reference TRBV14 and TRBJ1-2): EAGVTQFPSHSVIEKGQTVTLRCDPISGHDNLYWYRRVMGKEIKFLLHFVKESKQDESGMPNNRFLAERTGGTYSTLKVQPAELEDSGVYFCASSQGVGKDAGYTFGSGTRLTVV.

The V gene is TRBV5-7, the J gene TRBJ2-7, with D possibly being TRBD2 (6 bases). TRBV5-7 is labeled an ORF, and its function is uncertain. V lost 0 bases, J lost 2 bases, and 12 bases lay in between. The CDR3 length is 15 residues. The CDR3 coding sequence is TGTGCCAGCAGCTTGGTGTGGGGGGAAGCCTACGAGCAGTACTTC. This gives the protein CASSLVWGEAYEQYF.

V gene TRBV7-8 combines with J gene TRBJ2-5; the match to TRBD2 covers 8 bases. Germline V gives CDR1 SGHVS, CDR2 FQNEAQ. CDR3 length: 15 residues. V dropped 4 bases and J dropped 5; count of bases not matched to a gene: 9. The CDR3 region has the DNA TGTGCCAGCAGCTCCATAGCGGGAACCCGGGAGACCCAGTACTTC. Protein: CASSSIAGTRETQYF.

The chain joins TRBV6-7 to TRBJ1-1; 8 bases agree with TRBD1. TRBV6-7 is known as an ORF, though its function is uncertain. V was clipped by 1 base and J by 11 bases; unmatched bases: 6. The length of the CDR3 is 13 residues. CDR3 sequence: CASSYFRGQSAFF. DNA for the CDR3: TGTGCCAGCAGTTACTTCAGGGGGCAGTCGGCTTTCTTT.

The sample holds one count of this clone. CDR3 region: CASSFTQGSGVGYTF. CDR3 DNA sequence: TGTGCCAGCAGCTTCACACAGGGGAGTGGTGTCGGCTACACCTTC. The chain has TRBV11-2 and TRBJ1-2, with 7 positions matching TRBD1. J was trimmed by 8 bases and V by 3 bases; bases with no gene match: 12. In germline, CDR1 is SGHAT, CDR2 FQNNGV. CDR3 length equals 15 residues.

This clone has a single count. V is TRBV9 and J is TRBJ2-6; TRBD1 matches 7 bases. The germline V gene has CDR1 SGDLS and CDR2 YYNGEE. The CDR3 contains 15 residues. Trimming at V came to 1 base and at J to 2 bases, leaving 0 bases not matched to a gene. CDR3: CASSVQGAGANVLTF. CDR3 nucleotides: TGTGCCAGCAGCGTACAGGGGGCTGGGGCCAACGTCCTGACTTTC.

The chain combines TRBV28 with TRBJ2-7; D unclear. The CDR3 runs to 14 residues. Trimming took off 5 bases at V and 1 base at J, with 12 bases between the two ends. Looked up from germline, CDR1 is MDHEN and CDR2 is SYDVKM. The CDR3 DNA is TGTGCCAGCAGTGTTCCGACTGTTTCCTACGAGCAGTACTTC. Its translation: CASSVPTVSYEQYF.

This clone appeared once. The J gene is TRBJ1-6, the V gene TRBV9; D possibly corresponds to TRBD1 (6 bases). The ends were cut back, 0 bases at V and 8 bases at J, with 12 bases in the middle. In germline, CDR1 is SGDLS, CDR2 YYNGEE. The CDR3 is 15 amino acids. The CDR3 is CASSVAPGAHSPLHF. CDR3 in DNA: TGTGCCAGCAGCGTAGCGCCAGGGGCTCATTCACCCCTCCACTTT.

This chain connects TRBV7-9 to TRBJ2-2; 7 bases are a match to TRBD1. Per germline, CDR1 SEHNR and CDR2 FQNEAQ (reference sequence). The CDR3 contains 15 residues. V dropped 6 bases and J dropped 3; count of bases not matched to a gene: 7. The CDR3 DNA reads TGTGCCAGCAGATCCGGGACAGCCTACACCGGGGAGCTGTTTTTT. It is translated as CASRSGTAYTGELFF.

This chain joins TRBV5-6 and TRBJ1-1; 7 nucleotides agree with TRBD1. The germline gives CDR1 SGHDT, CDR2 YYEEEE. The CDR3 extends over 15 amino acids. V shed 4 bases and J 2 bases; nucleotides not matched to a gene: 8. This CDR3 is CASSGTTGINTEAFF. Written as DNA, the CDR3 is TGTGCCAGCAGCGGCACGACAGGGATCAACACTGAAGCTTTCTTT.